The following is a T cell receptor (beta chain) sequence with its context. A junction end diverges from the germline sequence, so it may reflect a read error. The data were obtained in a study of prognosis after radiotherapy for stage I lung cancer. The study amplified the TCR beta CDR3 region from genomic DNA. This amplification was carried out by two rounds of multiplex PCR. Used in first-round PCR were primers specific to each TRBV and TRBJ gene. Each CDR3 protein gets one entry after TCRdb re-called the multiplex PCR reads with MiXCR. The profile covers approximately 20,000 distinct CDR3 sequences, with more than 40% appearing a single time and roughly 33% taken by the ten largest. Germline V gene data show CDR1 as MDHEN and CDR2 as SYDVKM. This CDR3 is 13 amino acids long.

This chain links TRBV28 with TRBJ2-2; D is unclear. The sequence was obtained from a donor over 45 with non-small cell lung cancer. Source: PBMCs, taken before or after stereotactic body radiation therapy (not recorded which). CDR3 nucleotides: TGTGCCAGCATGCCGGGTTTTACCGCGGAGCTGTTTTTT. It is translated as CASMPGFTAELFF. Full variable domain (remainder filled in from reference TRBV28 and TRBJ2-2): DVKVTQSSRYLVKRTGEKVFLECVQDMDHENMFWYRQDPGLGLRLIYFSYDVKMKEKGDIPEGYSVSREKKERFSLILESASTNQTSMYLCASMPGFTAELFFGEGSRLTVL.